The following is a TCR beta chain sequence with its context. This table comes from immunoSEQ multiplex PCR, and its TCRdb copy is limited to in-frame clones, with some not included. Of 100,000 or so clones in the sample, 92% are singletons; the top ten hold less than 4%. Trimming removed 5 bases at V and 6 bases at J, with 20 bases between. There are 16 residues in the CDR3. Per germline, CDR1 LNHNV and CDR2 YYDKDF (reference sequence). These data come from a study of T cell responses to AZD1222 COVID-19 vaccine. The sequence derives from an adult who received the AZD1222 COVID-19 vaccine. This specimen consisted of peripheral blood, obtained 28 days after the second AZD1222 dose. J is TRBJ1-5 and V is TRBV15; D is possibly TRBD1 (5 bases). CDR3 sequence: CATSVTRSREGQPQHF. The CDR3, as DNA: TGTGCCACCAGCGTTACCAGGTCCAGGGAGGGTCAGCCCCAGCATTTT. Variable domain in full (rest from reference TRBV15 and TRBJ1-5): DAMVIQNPRYQVTQFGKPVTLSCSQTLNHNVMYWYQQKSSQAPKLLFHYYDKDFNNEADTPDNFQSRRPNTSFCFLDIRSPGLGDTAMYLCATSVTRSREGQPQHFGDGTRLSIL.